This T cell receptor beta chain was captured in a study of CD8+CD57+ T cells in acquired aplastic anemia. Study context: When averaged, DNA from sorted CD4+ and CD8+ cells came to 3.2 ug. Healthy donor CD4+ samples were sequenced to a depth that averaged about 10.8 million reads.

Study results and limitations: Significance was not reached for CD8+ Simpson's diversity between patients and controls. Sharing between patients and controls was observed for roughly 29 CD8+ CDR3 sequences.

With respect to this clonotype: Its antigen is as yet unknown. The germline gene is not matched at one end of the junction; a read error may be the cause.

CDR3 and TCR beta VDJ profiling relied on genomic DNA as the template. TCRdb redid the calling of the reads with MiXCR, one entry per CDR3 protein. Of 180,000 or so distinct CDR3 sequences detected, roughly half appear once; the ten largest clones hold around 2.7%. This CDR3 region has 13 residues. Germline V CDR1 and CDR2: SGHTA, FQGNSA. The material sequenced was sorted CD4+, CD8+, or CD8+CD57+ T cells (not recorded which) from PBMCs. This chain uses TRBV7-2 with TRBJ2-7, with D possibly TRBD1 on 6 matching bases. The sequence derives from a human donor in good health. CDR3 sequence: CASTKTTGLEQYF. The CDR3 DNA reads as TGTGCCAGCACCAAAACTACAGGGCTCGAGCAATACTTC. Full variable domain (outside the CDR3, taken from reference TRBV7-2 and TRBJ2-7): GAGVSQSPSNKVTEKGKDVELRCDPISGHTALYWYRQSLGQGLEFLIYFQGNSAPDKSGLPSDRFSAERTGGSVSTLTIQRTQQEDSAVYLCASTKTTGLEQYFGPGTRLTVT.